Listed here are 14 T cell receptor beta chains from one sample, sequenced in a study of beta chain features in type 1 diabetes. Investigators reverse transcribed all isolated RNA, so they sequenced expressed TCRB transcripts. Measured with immunoSEQ multiplex PCR; TCRdb has only the in-frame clones, and not every one. The table has around 340,000 clones, 15% to 20% seen once. Sequenced input: naive CD4+ T cells from blood. Receptors were obtained from a woman under 30 in good health.

The chain links TRBV7-9 to TRBJ1-1, with 9 bases identical to TRBD1. The V gene's germline CDR1 is SEHNR and CDR2 FQNEAQ (reference sequence). This CDR3 has 12 residues. V trimming: 1 base; J trimming: 10 bases; junction bases outside the gene matches: 1. The CDR3 DNA sequence: TGTGCCAGCAGCTTAGAGGACAGGGGAGCTTTCTTT. Encoded protein: CASSLEDRGAFF. Full variable domain (missing parts from reference TRBV7-9 and TRBJ1-1): DTGVSQNPRHKITKRGQNVTFRCDPISEHNRLYWYRQTLGQGPEFLTYFQNEAQLEKSRLLSDRFSAERPKGSFSTLEIQRTEQGDSAMYLCASSLEDRGAFFGQGTRLTVV.

This clone occurred a few times. In DNA form, the CDR3 reads TGTGCCAGCAGCCCCTTAACAGACGGGAGGGGAGAGACCCAGTACTTC. Its protein is CASSPLTDGRGETQYF. The V and J genes are TRBV4-2 and TRBJ2-5; 8 bases map to TRBD2. The junction had 11 bases not matched to a gene; V was cut back by 4 bases and J by 4 bases. There are 16 residues in the CDR3. The germline V gene has CDR1 LGHNA and CDR2 YNFKEQ.

This chain joins TRBV19 and TRBJ1-1; D remains unclear. The germline CDR1 and CDR2 sequences are LNHDA and SQIVND (reference sequence). The germline V and J ends were trimmed by 4 bases and 11 bases, with 14 bases remaining between them. CDR3 length equals 12 residues. CDR3 in amino acids: CASSTNRREAFF. The CDR3 coding sequence is TGTGCCAGTAGTACAAACAGACGTGAGGCTTTCTTT.

V usage is TRBV27 and J usage is TRBJ2-7; D is perhaps TRBD2 (6 bases). This CDR3 is built from 15 residues. V lost 1 base, J lost 1 base, and 11 bases lay in between. The germline CDR1 and CDR2 sequences are MNHEY and SMNVEV (reference sequence). The DNA for the CDR3 is TGTGCCAGCAGTTTATGGGGGGTCAAGTCCTACGAGCAGTACTTC. Its protein is CASSLWGVKSYEQYF.

There are a few counts of this clone. The CDR3, as DNA: TGCGCCAGCAGCCATTCCAGCGGGGCCGGGGAGCTGTTTTTT. As protein: CASSHSSGAGELFF. The chain uses TRBV4-3 and TRBJ2-2; TRBD2 matches at 7 bases. Germline-derived CDR1 and CDR2 are LGHNA and YSLEER. The J segment lost 6 bases and the V segment lost 3 bases, leaving 4 bases of the junction unmatched. This CDR3 comprises 14 residues.

This clone has more than one count but fewer than ten. The gene calls are TRBV7-2 and TRBJ2-1; D uncertain. CDR3 length equals 14 residues. From germline, CDR1 is SGHTA and CDR2 FQGNSA. V was pared by 2 bases and J by 3 bases, with 8 bases between. CDR3 in amino acids: CASSLTTFYNEQFF. Here the CDR3 DNA reads TGTGCCAGCAGCTTAACTACTTTCTACAATGAGCAGTTCTTC. Filled out from reference TRBV7-2 and TRBJ2-1, the complete variable domain reads GAGVSQSPSNKVTEKGKDVELRCDPISGHTALYWYRQSLGQGLEFLIYFQGNSAPDKSGLPSDRFSAERTGGSVSTLTIQRTQQEDSAVYLCASSLTTFYNEQFFGPGTRLTVL.

This chain connects TRBV30 to TRBJ2-1; TRBD2 agrees at 10 bases. The CDR3 is 16 residues long. J lost 4 bases, V lost 3 bases, and 9 bases had no gene match. Germline V gives CDR1 GTSNPN, CDR2 SVGIG (reference sequence). The CDR3 reads CAWSPPAGGGYNEQFF. The CDR3 DNA sequence: TGTGCCTGGAGCCCCCCAGCGGGAGGGGGTTACAATGAGCAGTTCTTC. Filled out from reference TRBV30 and TRBJ2-1, the complete variable domain reads SQTIHQWPATLVQPVGSPLSLECTVEGTSNPNLYWYRQAAGRGLQLLFYSVGIGQISSEVPQNLSASRPQDRQFILSSKKLLLSDSGFYLCAWSPPAGGGYNEQFFGPGTRLTVL.

This clone was seen more than once but under ten times. The V call is TRBV2, the J call TRBJ2-6; TRBD1 matches at 11 bases. The CDR3 loop spans 16 amino acids. The V gene's germline CDR1 is SNHLY and CDR2 FYNNEI. The trim removed 9 bases at V and 0 bases at J, leaving 4 bases unmatched. CDR3 in amino acids: CARAGTGGSGANVLTF. Written as DNA, the CDR3 is TGTGCCAGGGCCGGGACAGGGGGCTCTGGGGCCAACGTCCTGACTTTC.

The CDR3: CATSINMVAGVTDTQYF. The CDR3 coding sequence is TGTGCCACCAGCATTAATATGGTGGCGGGAGTGACAGATACGCAGTATTTT. The gene calls are TRBV15 and TRBJ2-3, with 7 bases aligning to TRBD2. After removal of 4 bases from V and 3 bases from J, the junction contained 13 bases not matched to a gene. In germline, CDR1 is LNHNV, CDR2 YYDKDF (reference sequence). The CDR3 consists of 17 residues.

This clone was observed a handful of times. Other DNA sequences within the sample encode an identical CDR3. The chain has TRBV7-2 and TRBJ2-5, with a weak D call TRBD2 (6 bases). CDR1 is SGHTA, CDR2 FQGNSA, per germline. This CDR3 has 13 amino acids. V lost 3 bases to trimming and J lost 2 bases, with 7 bases between them. The CDR3 DNA sequence: TGTGCCAGCAGCTTTGGAGGGCAAGAGACCCAGTACTTC. This translates into CASSFGGQETQYF.

This clone came up a few times. CDR3 nucleotide sequence: TGTGCCAGCAGCCTTGCAGGGACAATGAACACTGAAGCTTTCTTT. This translates into CASSLAGTMNTEAFF. V is TRBV7-9 and J is TRBJ1-1; tentative D call: TRBD1 (6 bases). V lost 5 bases, J lost 0 bases, and 13 bases lay in between. This CDR3 spans 15 amino acids. Germline V CDR1 and CDR2: SEHNR, FQNEAQ (reference sequence).

This clone occurred a few times. V is TRBV28 and J is TRBJ1-2; possible D gene TRBD1, 6 bases. With 5 bases removed from V and 3 bases from J, the gap between germline ends came to 16 bases. There are 15 residues in the CDR3. Germline V gives CDR1 MDHEN, CDR2 SYDVKM. This CDR3 reads CASSPGQRLYYGYTF. CDR3 nucleotides: TGTGCCAGCAGTCCCGGACAGCGTCTTTACTATGGCTACACCTTC.

This clone was observed a few times. CDR3 protein: CASSLRVAGAFNEQFF. CDR3 DNA: TGTGCCAGCAGCTTAAGGGTAGCGGGAGCCTTCAATGAGCAGTTCTTC. The chain couples TRBV7-2 to TRBJ2-1, with 9 nucleotides matching TRBD2. From germline, CDR1 is SGHTA and CDR2 FQGNSA. The junction had 8 bases not matched to a gene; V was cut back by 2 bases and J by 6 bases. The CDR3 runs to 16 residues.

The chain couples TRBV5-1 to TRBJ1-1; 10 positions match TRBD1. CDR1 and CDR2 (germline): SGHRS, YFSETQ. The CDR3 sequence is 14 residues long. Trimming removed 4 bases from V and 3 bases from J; junction bases left unmatched: 3. CDR3 nucleotides: TGCGCCAGCAGCCACGGGACAGGGGACACTGAAGCTTTCTTT. This encodes CASSHGTGDTEAFF.